A selection of T cell receptor beta chains follows, all from one sample in a study of shared clonotypes between healthy human individuals. Generated by immunoSEQ multiplex PCR, the TCRdb table keeps only in-frame clones and is missing some. The table has about 580,000 clones, 95% to 98% seen once. Sequenced material: naive CD8+ T cells sorted from blood. All receptors derive from a man aged 25-45 years in good health. CDR3s leave out the opening cysteine and the closing phenylalanine or tryptophan.

TRBV4-3	TRBJ1-5	ASSQDYRGNQPQH
TRBV5-1	TRBJ2-5	ASSLSSRGLETQY
TRBV14	TRBJ2-3	ASSQSTRENLWAGGRDTQY
TRBV5-5	TRBJ2-1	ASSSIITSDGGNEQF
TRBV15	TRBJ2-2	ATSSAPTGTNTGELF
TRBV6-1	TRBJ2-7	ASRAGTESYEQY
TRBV5-1	TRBJ2-7	ASSFVPVTETYEQY
TRBV14	TRBJ2-7	ASSQPRVEHEQY
TRBV9	TRBJ2-7	ASSVGGEAPYEQY
TRBV29-1	TRBJ2-7	SVVVSTGSEVREQY
TRBV6-5	TRBJ1-1	ASSYLGRANTEAF
TRBV7-9	TRBJ2-5	ASSSSMVRETQY
TRBV7-8	TRBJ1-3	ASSLTGAGGNTIY
TRBV10-2	TRBJ2-1	ASLILAGTYNEQF
TRBV4-1	TRBJ1-5	ASSQTGVHNQPQH
TRBV28	TRBJ2-1	ASSKSGSLSYNEQF
TRBV4-1	TRBJ2-1	ASSQGMGQGSNEQF
TRBV27	TRBJ2-2	ASSPDRSRWDTGELF
TRBV9	TRBJ2-5	ASSVDGRFETQY
TRBV2	TRBJ1-1	ASSETAELTNTEAF
TRBV2	TRBJ2-3	ASGGLRDTQY
TRBV7-6	TRBJ1-1	ASISTDITTEAF
TRBV9	TRBJ2-5	ASSATGTSGRIQETQY
TRBV9	TRBJ2-1	ASSVDGGGSYNEQF
TRBV7-9	TRBJ2-1	AGIGLAGNNEQF
TRBV15	TRBJ2-3	ATSRVDTGLDGSTDTQY
TRBV5-1	TRBJ2-7	ASSLAGAGRAYEQY
TRBV28	TRBJ1-5	ASSWQISNQPQH
TRBV6-1	TRBJ1-2	ASSEKIDRGLLYGYT
TRBV7-9	TRBJ2-5	ASSALDIRQETQY
TRBV7-6	TRBJ1-3	ASSLRGSGNTIY
TRBV11-2	TRBJ1-2	ASSATTGGGYGYT
TRBV10-2	TRBJ2-1	ASRRSGSRDNEQF
TRBV10-3	TRBJ2-5	AISERQGSVAQETQY
TRBV29-1	TRBJ2-1	SVEVRGREWF
TRBV11-3	TRBJ2-1	ASSLVGGSPYNEQF
TRBV14	TRBJ1-3	ASGTGRYSGNTIY
TRBV25-1	TRBJ2-4	ASSLRLGIQY
TRBV27	TRBJ2-2	ASMPGSGTGELF
TRBV28	TRBJ2-7	ASCWTGVHEQY
TRBV14	TRBJ2-2	ASSQGSTDWGGELF
TRBV7-3	TRBJ2-3	ANSLYGSAADTQY
TRBV28	TRBJ1-5	ASSDIQGNQPQH
TRBV11-2	TRBJ1-2	ASSLFPDSSFNYGYT
TRBV27	TRBJ2-7	ASSLSWDRVNEQY
TRBV7-8	TRBJ2-1	ASSLEAGVSSYNEQF
TRBV9	TRBJ2-1	ASSVAPAIYNEQF
TRBV14	TRBJ2-7	ASSLLAGAGEQY
TRBV5-8	TRBJ1-2	ASSLQGPYGYT
TRBV27	TRBJ2-7	ASSVDGSYEQY
TRBV28	TRBJ1-1	ASSRGHTNTEAF
TRBV7-9	TRBJ2-7	ASRSQGLAYEQY
TRBV5-6	TRBJ2-1	ADTSDGKTGDREQF
TRBV7-7	TRBJ2-5	ASSLRTGDLRETQY
TRBV5-4	TRBJ2-5	ASSPTSPKETQY
TRBV7-9	TRBJ2-4	ASSPSGSAKNIQY
TRBV29-1	TRBJ2-1	SVHLAGGGNEQF